This T cell receptor beta chain was recorded in a study of blood T cell repertoires in COVID-19. Study in general: Specimens from acute and convalescent COVID-19 originated in the United States, Italy and Spain. Sample material is recorded as cDNA or gDNA derived from T cells, B-cell-depleted T cells, or PBMCs.

Authors' processing steps: Reference gene primers were amplified, and this amplification served to estimate nucleated cell counts. Produced via immunoSEQ multiplex PCR; TCRdb's table is partial and in-frame only. The V and J calls and clone size are taken from that table; D and trimming were inferred from the DNA. This table holds approximately 66,000 clones, 85% to 90% found once. CDR1 and CDR2 (germline): KGHSH, LQKENI. This CDR3 has 15 amino acids. Germline trimming cut 2 bases from V and 0 bases from J; bases unmatched to any gene: 3. This clone appeared a few times. The clonotype was recovered from a man in his forties or fifties with active COVID-19. The chain has TRBV18 and TRBJ1-1; 7 positions agree with TRBD1. The sequencing sample was made of peripheral blood. The CDR3 nucleotides read TGTGCCAGCTCACCAGGGGGACAGTTGAACACTGAAGCTTTCTTT. It encodes CASSPGGQLNTEAFF.